This TCR beta chain derives from a study of technical replicates of blood from a handful of donors. The CDR3 consists of 15 residues. V was clipped by 1 base and J by 6 bases; unmatched bases: 3. CDR1 is SGHVS, CDR2 FQNEAQ, per germline. Generated by immunoSEQ multiplex PCR, the TCRdb table keeps only in-frame clones and is missing some. Here the sample spans about 50,000 clones, roughly 96% being singletons. The sequence was collected from a human donor in good health. Some clones in this sample may be carry-over from other donors' samples. The chain recombines TRBV7-8 with TRBJ2-1; 10 positions match TRBD2. The sample comprised PBMCs. CDR3 in DNA: TGTGCCAGCAGCTTAGATAGCGGGAGGCTCAATGAGCAGTTCTTC. As protein: CASSLDSGRLNEQFF. Full variable domain (outside the CDR3, taken from reference TRBV7-8 and TRBJ2-1): GAGVSQSPRYKVAKRGQDVALRCDPISGHVSLFWYQQALGQGPEFLTYFQNEAQLDKSGLPSDRFFAERPEGSVSTLKIQRTQQEDSAVYLCASSLDSGRLNEQFFGPGTRLTVL.